This TCR beta chain was obtained from a study of blood T cell repertoires in COVID-19. Study-level background: Whether acute or convalescent, the COVID-19 samples came from the United States, Italy and Spain. PBMCs, B-cell-depleted T cells, or T cells provided the cDNA or gDNA that made up the material.

Methods used by the authors: Nucleated cell counts were estimated from reference gene primer amplification. The protocol was immunoSEQ multiplex PCR, while the TCRdb copy is restricted to in-frame clones and leaves out a portion. That table is the source of V, J and clone size, and D and trimming were worked out from the DNA. Of about 200,000 clones in the sample, 80% were seen once. CDR1 and CDR2 (germline): LGHNA, YNFKEQ. This CDR3 comprises 17 residues. The V segment lost 1 base and the J segment 0 bases; nucleotides outside the gene matches: 5. The source of this sequence is a woman in her seventies with acute or convalescent COVID-19. The specimen sequenced was peripheral blood. The chain links TRBV4-2 to TRBJ2-1; TRBD2 aligns across 8 bases. In DNA form, the CDR3 reads TGTGCCAGCAGCCAAGGGACCGGGACTAGCTCCTACAATGAGCAGTTCTTC. This encodes CASSQGTGTSSYNEQFF.